This T cell receptor (beta chain) was sequenced for a study of cytomegalovirus exposure and HLA in healthy donors. Study-level points and caveats: Previous analysis showed most TCR beta V segments were productive about 87% or about 30% of the time. In vitro assays verified that three CMV-associated chains recognized CMV antigens specifically. One later analysis reportedly identified an Asian-associated ancestry cluster that showed fewer N-insertions than the roughly 720-donor mean. Information on immune exposure was restricted to one variable (CMV serostatus).

Details on this clone: Its specificity is not known.

PCR was performed using 60 Vbeta and 13 Jbeta primers. Profiling relied on immunoSEQ multiplex PCR, and the TCRdb table lists in-frame clones only, not all of them. The sample shows some 140,000 clones, more than 60% of them seen only once. V was clipped by 6 bases and J by 0 bases; unmatched bases: 6. The CDR3 totals 17 residues. Germline V gene sequence: CDR1 LNHDA, CDR2 SQIVND (reference sequence). This chain links TRBV19 with TRBJ2-7; 15 bases agree with TRBD2. The TCR was taken from a woman in her 50s in good health and CMV-seropositive. Specimen: PBMCs. In DNA form, the CDR3 reads TGTGCCAGTAGCGGGACTAGCGGGGGGCAAAGCTCCTACGAGCAGTACTTC. It encodes CASSGTSGGQSSYEQYF.